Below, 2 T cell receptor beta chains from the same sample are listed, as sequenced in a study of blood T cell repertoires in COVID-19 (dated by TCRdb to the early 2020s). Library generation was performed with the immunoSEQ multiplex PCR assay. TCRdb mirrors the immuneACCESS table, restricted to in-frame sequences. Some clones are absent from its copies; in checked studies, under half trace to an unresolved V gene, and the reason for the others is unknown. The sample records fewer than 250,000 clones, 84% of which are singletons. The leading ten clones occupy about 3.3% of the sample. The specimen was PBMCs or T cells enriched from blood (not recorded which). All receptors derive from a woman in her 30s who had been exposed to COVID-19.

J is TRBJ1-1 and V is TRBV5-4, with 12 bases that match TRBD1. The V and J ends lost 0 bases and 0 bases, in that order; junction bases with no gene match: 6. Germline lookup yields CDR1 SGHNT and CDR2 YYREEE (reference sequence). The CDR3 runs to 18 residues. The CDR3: CASSLGGTGGLMNTEAFF. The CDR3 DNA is TGTGCCAGCAGCTTGGGGGGGACAGGGGGCCTCATGAACACTGAAGCTTTCTTT.

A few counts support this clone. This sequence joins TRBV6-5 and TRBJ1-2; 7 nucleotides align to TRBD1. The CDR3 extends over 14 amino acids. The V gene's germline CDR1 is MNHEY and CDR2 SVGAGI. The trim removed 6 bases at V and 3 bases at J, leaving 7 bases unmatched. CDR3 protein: CASSSDRAYYGYTF. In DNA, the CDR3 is TGTGCCAGCAGCTCAGACAGGGCTTACTATGGCTACACCTTC.